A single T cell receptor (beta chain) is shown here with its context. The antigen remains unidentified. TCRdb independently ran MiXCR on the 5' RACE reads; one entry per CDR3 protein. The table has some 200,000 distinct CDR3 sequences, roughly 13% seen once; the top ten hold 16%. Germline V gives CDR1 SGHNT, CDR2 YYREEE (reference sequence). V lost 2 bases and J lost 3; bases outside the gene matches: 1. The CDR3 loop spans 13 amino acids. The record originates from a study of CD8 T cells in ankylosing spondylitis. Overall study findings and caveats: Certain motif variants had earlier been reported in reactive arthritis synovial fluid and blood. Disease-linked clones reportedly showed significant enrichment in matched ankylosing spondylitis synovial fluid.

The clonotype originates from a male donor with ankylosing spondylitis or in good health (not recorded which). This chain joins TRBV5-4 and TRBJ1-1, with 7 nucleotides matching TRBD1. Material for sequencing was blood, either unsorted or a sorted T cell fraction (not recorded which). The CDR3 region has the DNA TGTGCCAGCAGCTTCACAGGGGACACTGAAGCTTTCTTT. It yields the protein CASSFTGDTEAFF.